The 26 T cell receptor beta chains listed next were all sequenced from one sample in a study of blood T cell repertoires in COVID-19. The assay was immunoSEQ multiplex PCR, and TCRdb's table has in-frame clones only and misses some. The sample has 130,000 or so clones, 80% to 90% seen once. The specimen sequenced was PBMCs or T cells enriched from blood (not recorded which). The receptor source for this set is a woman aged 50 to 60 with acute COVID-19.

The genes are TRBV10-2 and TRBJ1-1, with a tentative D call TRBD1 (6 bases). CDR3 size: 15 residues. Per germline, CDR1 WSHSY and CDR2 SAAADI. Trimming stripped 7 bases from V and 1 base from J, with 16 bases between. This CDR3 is CASTVGGAGNTEAFF. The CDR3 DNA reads TGCGCCAGCACGGTCGGGGGGGCCGGGAACACTGAAGCTTTCTTT.

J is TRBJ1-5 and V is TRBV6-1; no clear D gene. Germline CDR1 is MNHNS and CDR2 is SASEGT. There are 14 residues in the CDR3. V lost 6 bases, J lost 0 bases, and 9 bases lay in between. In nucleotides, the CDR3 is TGTGCCAGCAGGATGCAGGATAGCAATCAGCCCCAGCATTTT. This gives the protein CASRMQDSNQPQHF.

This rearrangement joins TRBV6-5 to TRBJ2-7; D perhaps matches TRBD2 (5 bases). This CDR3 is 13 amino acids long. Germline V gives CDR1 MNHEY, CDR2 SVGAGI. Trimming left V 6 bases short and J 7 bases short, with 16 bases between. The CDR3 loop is CASSSGPRGEQYF. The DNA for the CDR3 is TGTGCCAGCAGCTCCGGGCCCCGAGGGGAGCAGTACTTC.

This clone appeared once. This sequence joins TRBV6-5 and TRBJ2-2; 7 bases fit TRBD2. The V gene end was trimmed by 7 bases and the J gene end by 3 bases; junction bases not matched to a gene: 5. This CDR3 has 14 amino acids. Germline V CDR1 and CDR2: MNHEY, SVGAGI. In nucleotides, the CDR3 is TGTGCCAGCACCTGGACTAGGGACACCGGGGAGCTGTTTTTT. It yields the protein CASTWTRDTGELFF.

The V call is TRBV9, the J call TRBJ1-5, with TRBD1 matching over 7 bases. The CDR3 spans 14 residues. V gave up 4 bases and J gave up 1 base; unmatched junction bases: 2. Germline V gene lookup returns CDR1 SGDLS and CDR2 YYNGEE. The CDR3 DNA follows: TGTGCCAGCAGCACGGGACAGAGCAATCAGCCCCAGCATTTT. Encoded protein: CASSTGQSNQPQHF.

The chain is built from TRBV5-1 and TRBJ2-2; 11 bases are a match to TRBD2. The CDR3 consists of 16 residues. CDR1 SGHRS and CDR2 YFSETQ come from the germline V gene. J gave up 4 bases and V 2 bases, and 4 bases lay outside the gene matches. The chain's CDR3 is CASSLRLAGSTGELFF. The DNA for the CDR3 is TGCGCCAGCAGCTTAAGACTAGCGGGGTCCACCGGGGAGCTGTTTTTT.

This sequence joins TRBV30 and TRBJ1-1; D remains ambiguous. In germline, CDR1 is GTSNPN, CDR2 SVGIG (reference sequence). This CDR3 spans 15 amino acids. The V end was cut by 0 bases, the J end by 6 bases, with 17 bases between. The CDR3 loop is CAWSVWPGERSEAFF. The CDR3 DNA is TGTGCCTGGAGTGTATGGCCGGGAGAGAGGTCTGAAGCTTTCTTT.

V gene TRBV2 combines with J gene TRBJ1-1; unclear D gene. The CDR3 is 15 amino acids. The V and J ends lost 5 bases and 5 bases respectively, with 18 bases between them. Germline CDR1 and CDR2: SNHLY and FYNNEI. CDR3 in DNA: TGTGCCAGCAGTCCTTCACAGTCCCCGGGAACTGAAGCTTTCTTT. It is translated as CASSPSQSPGTEAFF.

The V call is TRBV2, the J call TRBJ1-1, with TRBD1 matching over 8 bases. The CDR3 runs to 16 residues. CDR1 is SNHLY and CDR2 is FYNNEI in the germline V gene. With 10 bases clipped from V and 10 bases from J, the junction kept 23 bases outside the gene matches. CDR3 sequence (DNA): TGTGCCACCTACGGACAGGGTCGGCGTTCGGGGTTCGTAGCTTTCTTT. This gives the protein CATYGQGRRSGFVAFF.

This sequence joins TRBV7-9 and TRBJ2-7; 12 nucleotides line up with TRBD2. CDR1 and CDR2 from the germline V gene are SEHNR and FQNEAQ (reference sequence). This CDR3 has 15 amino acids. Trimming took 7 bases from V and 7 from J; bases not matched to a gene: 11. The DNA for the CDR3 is TGTGCCAGCACCCCCGGACTAGCGGGAACTCAAGAGCAGTACTTC. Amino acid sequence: CASTPGLAGTQEQYF.

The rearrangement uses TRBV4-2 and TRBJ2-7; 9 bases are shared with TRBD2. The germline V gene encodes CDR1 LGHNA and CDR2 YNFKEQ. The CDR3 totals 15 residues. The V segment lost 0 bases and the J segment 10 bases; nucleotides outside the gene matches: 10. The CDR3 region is CASSQDKATSGPQYF. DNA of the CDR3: TGTGCCAGCAGCCAAGATAAAGCGACTAGCGGCCCTCAGTACTTC.

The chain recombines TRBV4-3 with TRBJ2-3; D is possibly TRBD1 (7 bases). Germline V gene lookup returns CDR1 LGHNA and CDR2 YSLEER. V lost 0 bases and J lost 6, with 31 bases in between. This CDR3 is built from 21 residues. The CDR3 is CASSQEQGRFAGPTGGDTQYF. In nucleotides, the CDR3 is TGCGCCAGCAGCCAAGAACAGGGGAGGTTTGCGGGGCCGACCGGCGGGGATACGCAGTATTTT.

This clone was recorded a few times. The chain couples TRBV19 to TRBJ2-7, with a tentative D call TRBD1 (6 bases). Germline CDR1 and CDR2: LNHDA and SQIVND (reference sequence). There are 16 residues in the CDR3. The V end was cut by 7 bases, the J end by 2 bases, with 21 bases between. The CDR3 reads CASTKPGQINTYEQYF. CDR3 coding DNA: TGTGCCAGTACCAAACCGGGACAAATAAACACCTACGAGCAGTACTTC.

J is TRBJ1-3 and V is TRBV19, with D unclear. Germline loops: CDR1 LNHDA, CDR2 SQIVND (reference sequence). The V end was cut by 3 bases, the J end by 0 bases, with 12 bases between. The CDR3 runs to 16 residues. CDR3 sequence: CASSIGNSLSGNTIYF. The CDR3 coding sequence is TGTGCCAGTAGTATCGGAAACAGCCTCTCTGGAAACACCATATATTTT.

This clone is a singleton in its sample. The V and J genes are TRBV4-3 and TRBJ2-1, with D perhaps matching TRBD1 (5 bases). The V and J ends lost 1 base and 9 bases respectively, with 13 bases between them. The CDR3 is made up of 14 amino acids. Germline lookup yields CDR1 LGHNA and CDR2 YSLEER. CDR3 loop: CASSQVEGASEQFF. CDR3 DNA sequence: TGCGCCAGCAGCCAAGTAGAAGGGGCGAGTGAGCAGTTCTTC.

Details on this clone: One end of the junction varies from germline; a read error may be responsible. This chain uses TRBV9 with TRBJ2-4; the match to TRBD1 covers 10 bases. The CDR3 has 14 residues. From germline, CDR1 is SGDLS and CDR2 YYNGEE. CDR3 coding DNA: TGTGCCAGCAGCGTAGAAATAAGACAGGGGGCAGAGAACTTC. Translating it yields CASSVEIRQGAENF.

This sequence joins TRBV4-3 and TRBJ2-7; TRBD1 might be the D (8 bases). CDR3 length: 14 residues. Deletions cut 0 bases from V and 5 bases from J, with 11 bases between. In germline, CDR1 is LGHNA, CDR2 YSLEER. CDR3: CASSQDTGGDEQYF. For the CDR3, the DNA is TGCGCCAGCAGCCAAGATACAGGGGGGGACGAGCAGTACTTC.

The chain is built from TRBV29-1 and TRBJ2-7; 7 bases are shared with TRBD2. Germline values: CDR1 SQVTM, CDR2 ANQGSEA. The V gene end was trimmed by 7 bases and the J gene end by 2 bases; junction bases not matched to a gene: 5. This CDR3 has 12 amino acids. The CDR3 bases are TGCAGCGCCGATGGGGGGGCCTACGAGCAGTACTTC. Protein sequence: CSADGGAYEQYF.

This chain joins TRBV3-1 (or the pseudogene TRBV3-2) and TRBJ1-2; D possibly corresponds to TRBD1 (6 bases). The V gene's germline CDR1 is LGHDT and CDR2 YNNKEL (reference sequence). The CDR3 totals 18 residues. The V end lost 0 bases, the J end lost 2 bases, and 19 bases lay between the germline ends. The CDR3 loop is CASSQESVGTRGNYGYTF. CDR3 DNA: TGTGCCAGCAGCCAAGAAAGCGTGGGGACAAGGGGGAACTATGGCTACACCTTC.

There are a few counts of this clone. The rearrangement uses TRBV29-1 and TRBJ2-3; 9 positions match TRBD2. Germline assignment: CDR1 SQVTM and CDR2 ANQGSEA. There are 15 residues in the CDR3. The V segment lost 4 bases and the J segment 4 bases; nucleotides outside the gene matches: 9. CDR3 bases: TGCAGCGTTGCCGGGACTAGCTATAGCGCAGATACGCAGTATTTT. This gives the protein CSVAGTSYSADTQYF.

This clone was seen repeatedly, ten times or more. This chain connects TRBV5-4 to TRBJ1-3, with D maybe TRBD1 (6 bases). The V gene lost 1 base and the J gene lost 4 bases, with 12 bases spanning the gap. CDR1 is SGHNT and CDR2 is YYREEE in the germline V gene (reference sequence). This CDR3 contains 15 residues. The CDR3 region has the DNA TGTGCCAGCAGCTTGATGGGGGGGGCCGGAAACACCATATATTTT. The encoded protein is CASSLMGGAGNTIYF.

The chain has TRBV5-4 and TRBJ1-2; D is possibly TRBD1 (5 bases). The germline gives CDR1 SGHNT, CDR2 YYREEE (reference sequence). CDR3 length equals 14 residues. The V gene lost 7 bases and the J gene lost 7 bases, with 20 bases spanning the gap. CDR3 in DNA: TGTGCCAGCGGTCCCTCGGGGGGTGTTGGTGGCTACACCTTC. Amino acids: CASGPSGGVGGYTF.

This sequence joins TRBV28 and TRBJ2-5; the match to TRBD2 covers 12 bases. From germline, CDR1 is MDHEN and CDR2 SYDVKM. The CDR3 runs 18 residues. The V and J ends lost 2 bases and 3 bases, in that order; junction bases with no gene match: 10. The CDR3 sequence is CASSLPLAGGLGKETQYF. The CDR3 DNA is TGTGCCAGCAGTTTACCCCTAGCGGGAGGGCTGGGGAAAGAGACCCAGTACTTC.

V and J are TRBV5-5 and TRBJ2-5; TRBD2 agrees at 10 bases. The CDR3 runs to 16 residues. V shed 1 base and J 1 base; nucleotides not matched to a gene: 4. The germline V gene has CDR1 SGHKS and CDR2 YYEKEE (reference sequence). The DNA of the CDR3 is TGTGCCAGCAGCTTGCCTAGCGGGAGTGGCCAAGAGACCCAGTACTTC. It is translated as CASSLPSGSGQETQYF.

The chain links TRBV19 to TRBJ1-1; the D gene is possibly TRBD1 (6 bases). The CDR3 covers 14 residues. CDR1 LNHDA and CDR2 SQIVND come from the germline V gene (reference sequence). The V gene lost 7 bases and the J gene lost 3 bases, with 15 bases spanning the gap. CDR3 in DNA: TGTGCCAGTACCGGCCCCCCAGGGGACACTGAAGCTTTCTTT. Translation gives CASTGPPGDTEAFF.

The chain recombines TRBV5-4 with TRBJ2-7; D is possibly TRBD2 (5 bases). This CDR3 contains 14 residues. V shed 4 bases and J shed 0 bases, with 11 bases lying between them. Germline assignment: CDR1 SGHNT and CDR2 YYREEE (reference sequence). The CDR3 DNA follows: TGTGCCAGCAGCCCGGACCTAGCCTCCTACGAGCAGTACTTC. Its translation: CASSPDLASYEQYF.